The 21 T cell receptor beta chains presented below share a single source sample, sequenced in a study of CD8 T cells in ankylosing spondylitis. Broader study findings: Ankylosing spondylitis blood appeared to be characterized by a TCR beta motif of eight highly homologous variants.

TCRdb called the 5' RACE reads again in MiXCR, with one record for every CDR3 protein. Here the sample spans fewer than 750,000 distinct CDR3 sequences, about 20% being singletons. These TCRs are of unknown antigen specificity. Sequencing was done on a sample of blood, either unsorted or a sorted T cell fraction (not recorded which). Source of these receptors: a male donor with ankylosing spondylitis.

This clonotype was found a few times. V usage is TRBV4-3 and J usage is TRBJ2-2; D might be TRBD1 or TRBD2, each matching 6 bases. V gave up 0 bases and J gave up 0 bases, with 14 bases separating them. This CDR3 is 18 amino acids long. Per the germline V gene, CDR1 is LGHNA and CDR2 is YSLEER. The CDR3 DNA reads TGCGCCAGCAGCCAAGAAATTGGGGGCGGGGCGAACACCGGGGAGCTGTTTTTT. Protein product: CASSQEIGGGANTGELFF.

This sequence joins TRBV20-1 and TRBJ2-3; 8 nucleotides line up with TRBD2. After removal of 3 bases from V and 0 bases from J, the junction contained 8 bases not matched to a gene. The germline CDR1 and CDR2 sequences are DFQATT and SNEGSKA (reference sequence). This CDR3 is built from 16 residues. CDR3 sequence reads: CSARPRLAPSTDTQYF. CDR3 bases: TGCAGTGCTAGGCCGCGACTAGCGCCTAGCACAGATACGCAGTATTTT.

For the CDR3, the DNA is TGTGCCAGCACCGGCGGGGGGGCTCTAGAGGATACGCAGTATTTT. This gives the protein CASTGGGALEDTQYF. J is TRBJ2-3 and V is TRBV6-1; TRBD2 matches at 9 bases. Trimming cost V 7 bases and J 6 bases; bases outside gene matches: 11. Germline V lookup: CDR1 MNHNS, CDR2 SASEGT. The CDR3 totals 15 residues.

The chain couples TRBV11-2 to TRBJ2-7; no definite D call. The V gene lost 4 bases and the J gene lost 3 bases, with 13 bases spanning the gap. The CDR3 extends over 14 amino acids. CDR1 is SGHAT and CDR2 is FQNNGV in the germline V gene. The CDR3 DNA reads as TGTGCCAGCAGCTCCATAGTGGGCAACTACGAGCAGTACTTC. It is translated as CASSSIVGNYEQYF.

This clonotype was found a few times. This sequence joins TRBV2 and TRBJ2-2; D is undetermined. Trimming took off 8 bases at V and 7 bases at J, with 17 bases between the two ends. CDR3 size: 14 residues. The germline V gene has CDR1 SNHLY and CDR2 FYNNEI. The CDR3 DNA is TGTGCCAGCGTCGGGCAATTTGAACGCGGGGAGCTGTTTTTT. Translation: CASVGQFERGELFF. Looking up the rest from reference TRBV2 and TRBJ2-2 gives the full variable domain: EPEVTQTPSHQVTQMGQEVILRCVPISNHLYFYWYRQILGQKVEFLVSFYNNEISEKSEIFDDQFSVERPDGSNFTLKIRSTKLEDSAMYFCASVGQFERGELFFGEGSRLTVL.

The chain recombines TRBV6-5 with TRBJ1-5; 7 bases are shared with TRBD1. This CDR3 is built from 17 residues. Germline V gene data show CDR1 as MNHEY and CDR2 as SVGAGI. J lost 6 bases, V lost 4 bases, and 15 bases had no gene match. CDR3: CASSSGGRGLPGQPQHF. CDR3 sequence (DNA): TGTGCCAGCAGTTCGGGCGGCAGGGGGTTACCTGGTCAGCCCCAGCATTTT.

The chain has TRBV20-1 and TRBJ2-3, with a tentative D call TRBD2 (5 bases). V lost 6 bases to trimming and J lost 3 bases, with 10 bases between them. Germline V lookup: CDR1 DFQATT, CDR2 SNEGSKA (reference sequence). The CDR3 is 12 amino acids. CDR3 in amino acids: CSAPGMTDTQYF. The CDR3 nucleotides are TGCAGTGCCCCGGGGATGACAGATACGCAGTATTTT.

The chain employs TRBV20-1 and TRBJ2-4; D may be TRBD1 or TRBD2 (6 bases each). The CDR3 has 16 amino acids. The germline V gene encodes CDR1 DFQATT and CDR2 SNEGSKA (reference sequence). V gave up 7 bases and J gave up 8 bases, with 27 bases separating them. CDR3 bases: TGCAGTGTAAAGAGGGGATACCGGGGGCGCGGGGACATTCAGTACTTC. This sequence encodes CSVKRGYRGRGDIQYF.

The chain uses TRBV7-8 and TRBJ1-5, with no clear D. Germline V gene data show CDR1 as SGHVS and CDR2 as FQNEAQ. Trimming stripped 2 bases from V and 9 bases from J, with 5 bases between. There are 11 residues in the CDR3. CDR3 amino acids: CASSLFGPQHF. Written as DNA, the CDR3 is TGTGCCAGCAGCTTATTTGGGCCCCAGCATTTT.

The chain recombines TRBV6-2 or TRBV6-3 with TRBJ2-1; D perhaps matches TRBD1 (5 bases). Germline V gene data show CDR1 as MNHEY and CDR2 as SVGEGT. V was shortened by 6 bases and J by 4 bases, with 19 bases between the two germline ends. This CDR3 has 16 amino acids. CDR3 in DNA: TGTGCCAGCAGCTCCCCGACAGTGAAGTCTTACAATGAGCAGTTCTTC. Residues: CASSSPTVKSYNEQFF.

This clonotype appeared a few times. The rearrangement joins TRBV12-3 or TRBV12-4 to TRBJ1-5, with 9 bases matching TRBD1. Trimming removed 5 bases from V and 2 bases from J; junction bases left unmatched: 7. The CDR3 is 16 residues long. CDR3 residues: CASSPTGGRGNQPQHF. CDR3 DNA sequence: TGTGCCAGCAGTCCGACAGGGGGAAGGGGCAATCAGCCCCAGCATTTT.

This clonotype occurred a few times. The chain uses TRBV7-2 and TRBJ2-7, with D possibly TRBD1 on 7 matching bases. Per the germline V gene, CDR1 is SGHTA and CDR2 is FQGNSA. This CDR3 contains 16 residues. Trimming cost V 5 bases and J 0 bases, with 17 bases left between them. The CDR3 nucleotides are TGTGCCAGCAGCCCAGGGGGGTATCTGAGCTCCTACGAGCAGTACTTC. Translation: CASSPGGYLSSYEQYF.

The chain combines TRBV12-3 or TRBV12-4 with TRBJ2-2, with a possible D match to TRBD2 (5 bases). Trimming took off 7 bases at V and 4 bases at J, with 16 bases between the two ends. This CDR3 is built from 15 residues. CDR3 DNA sequence: TGTGCCAGCAAGCGAGGAGGCTCGGGCACCGGGGAGCTGTTTTTT. Its translation is CASKRGGSGTGELFF.

The V gene is TRBV4-1, the J gene TRBJ1-5, with 8 bases matching TRBD1. With V trimmed by 4 bases and J by 3 bases, 8 bases remained unmatched. The CDR3 contains 16 residues. Germline V gene lookup returns CDR1 MGHRA and CDR2 YSYEKL. The CDR3 spells CASSPTDRGHNQPQHF. The CDR3, as DNA: TGCGCCAGCAGCCCTACCGACAGGGGCCACAATCAGCCCCAGCATTTT.

The CDR3 DNA sequence: TGTGCCAGCAGTCCCGCCGACAGGGGGAAGGCCCGGAACACTGAAGCTTTCTTT. This encodes CASSPADRGKARNTEAFF. V gene TRBV25-1 combines with J gene TRBJ1-1, with TRBD1 matching over 9 bases. CDR1 and CDR2 (germline): MGHDK, SYGVNS. This CDR3 is built from 18 residues. The trim removed 5 bases at V and 1 base at J, leaving 14 bases unmatched.

V usage is TRBV7-9 and J usage is TRBJ1-2; 9 bases fit TRBD1. The length of the CDR3 is 15 residues. Losses at the gene ends were 5 bases for V and 2 bases for J; bases not matched to a gene: 6. The germline gives CDR1 SEHNR, CDR2 FQNEAQ (reference sequence). Here the CDR3 DNA reads TGTGCCAGCAGCCAAATCGGGACAGGGAACTATGGCTACACCTTC. It codes for CASSQIGTGNYGYTF.

This clonotype was detected many times. This chain links TRBV7-9 with TRBJ2-7, with D tentatively TRBD1 (5 bases). Between the trimmed V and J ends, which lost 4 bases and 5 bases, there was a span of 12 bases. The germline CDR1 and CDR2 sequences are SEHNR and FQNEAQ (reference sequence). The CDR3 spans 13 residues. In DNA form, the CDR3 reads TGTGCCAGCAGCTCCCAGGGTTCCGACGAGCAGTACTTC. It translates to CASSSQGSDEQYF.

This clonotype was observed a single time. This sequence joins TRBV6-1 and TRBJ2-2, with D tentatively TRBD2 (7 bases). CDR1 MNHNS and CDR2 SASEGT come from the germline V gene. This CDR3 has 15 residues. The V and J ends lost 4 bases and 7 bases respectively, with 16 bases between them. In DNA form, the CDR3 reads TGTGCCAGCAGTGGGACGGGGGGCCGTATCGGGGAGCTGTTTTTT. Protein sequence: CASSGTGGRIGELFF.

This clonotype was counted only a few times. The genes are TRBV7-3 and TRBJ2-3; possibly TRBD2 for D (5 bases). The CDR3 is made up of 15 amino acids. Trimming took off 1 base at V and 0 bases at J, with 8 bases between the two ends. Germline V gene sequence: CDR1 SGHTA, CDR2 FQGTGA. The CDR3 bases are TGTGCCAGCAGCTTAAGCGGGTTGAGCACAGATACGCAGTATTTT. Amino acid sequence: CASSLSGLSTDTQYF.

This chain links TRBV20-1 with TRBJ2-1; D possibly corresponds to TRBD2 (6 bases). Trimming left V 5 bases short and J 3 bases short, with 11 bases between. The CDR3 has 13 residues. Germline V gives CDR1 DFQATT, CDR2 SNEGSKA (reference sequence). CDR3 loop: CSARGTDYNEQFF. The CDR3 nucleotides are TGCAGTGCTCGCGGGACGGACTACAATGAGCAGTTCTTC.

This clonotype showed up just a few times. The V call is TRBV4-2, the J call TRBJ1-3; perhaps TRBD1 as D (5 bases). CDR1 is LGHNA, CDR2 YNFKEQ, per germline. The CDR3 totals 14 residues. Trimming removed 2 bases from V and 4 bases from J, with 9 bases in between. The CDR3 spells CASSQPGGGNTIYF. The CDR3, as DNA: TGTGCCAGCAGCCAACCCGGGGGAGGAAACACCATATATTTT.